Each of the 14 T cell receptor beta chains below was sequenced from the same sample in a study of graft-versus-host responses after intestinal transplantation. For these TCRs, the target antigens are not known. Clones were read by immunoSEQ multiplex PCR, and TCRdb kept only the in-frame ones, dropping some. The sample lists 90,000 to 120,000 clones; roughly 90% were seen once. This specimen was unstimulated CD4+ T cells sorted from spleen or lymph node cells, taken before intestinal transplant. The source of these receptors is a human donor who received an intestinal transplant.

The V gene is TRBV6-1, the J gene TRBJ1-1, with D possibly TRBD1 on 6 matching bases. V shed 7 bases and J shed 1 base, with 10 bases lying between them. Germline assignment: CDR1 MNHNS and CDR2 SASEGT. This CDR3 region has 13 residues. CDR3 sequence: CASIGQTNTEAFF. For the CDR3, the DNA is TGTGCCAGCATTGGACAGACGAACACTGAAGCTTTCTTT.

This chain connects TRBV5-5 to TRBJ2-5; 10 positions agree with TRBD2. CDR1 is SGHKS and CDR2 is YYEKEE in the germline V gene (reference sequence). This CDR3 has 14 residues. J gave up 5 bases and V 3 bases, and 4 bases lay outside the gene matches. In nucleotides, the CDR3 is TGTGCCAGCAGCTCCGGGACTAGCGTGGAGACCCAGTACTTC. Translated, it gives CASSSGTSVETQYF. Full variable domain (rest looked up from reference TRBV5-5 and TRBJ2-5): DAGVTQSPTHLIKTRGQQVTLRCSPISGHKSVSWYQQVLGQGPQFIFQYYEKEERGRGNFPDRFSARQFPNYSSELNVNALLLGDSALYLCASSSGTSVETQYFGPGTRLLVL.

The rearrangement links TRBV28 to TRBJ2-3, with D unclear. Germline CDR1 MDHEN, CDR2 SYDVKM. V dropped 7 bases and J dropped 2 bases, with 7 bases sitting between them. CDR3 length: 12 residues. The CDR3 sequence: CASNHYTDTQYF. CDR3 DNA: TGTGCCAGCAACCATTACACAGATACGCAGTATTTT.

Here the CDR3 DNA reads TGTGCCAGCTGCACACCCGGGACTAGCGACACAGATACGCAGTATTTT. Translating it yields CASCTPGTSDTDTQYF. The V and J genes are TRBV2 and TRBJ2-3; 10 bases fit TRBD2. The CDR3 has 16 residues. CDR1 is SNHLY, CDR2 FYNNEI, per germline. J was trimmed by 2 bases and V by 8 bases; bases with no gene match: 10.

V is TRBV5-6 and J is TRBJ1-5; D is unresolved. Germline loops: CDR1 SGHDT, CDR2 YYEEEE. V gave up 2 bases and J gave up 2 bases, with 8 bases separating them. The CDR3 is made up of 14 amino acids. CDR3 sequence (DNA): TGTGCCAGCAGCTTAAGTTTTGGCAATCAGCCCCAGCATTTT. It translates to CASSLSFGNQPQHF.

The V and J genes are TRBV6-1 and TRBJ2-3, with D tentatively TRBD2 (6 bases). Trimming cost V 6 bases and J 2 bases, with 12 bases left between them. From germline, CDR1 is MNHNS and CDR2 SASEGT. CDR3 size: 14 residues. Here the CDR3 reads CASSARGVTDTQYF. The CDR3 nucleotides are TGTGCCAGCAGCGCCCGCGGGGTCACAGATACGCAGTATTTT.

V and J are TRBV19 and TRBJ1-5; D gene uncertain. V gave up 2 bases and J gave up 9 bases, with 17 bases separating them. CDR1 is LNHDA, CDR2 SQIVND, per germline (reference sequence). The length of the CDR3 is 15 residues. The CDR3, as DNA: TGTGCCAGTAGTATACCCCGAGGACCCCCAGGGCCCCAGCATTTT. Translation gives CASSIPRGPPGPQHF.

The CDR3 loop reads CASSDEGVTGELFF. CDR3 nucleotides: TGTGCCAGCAGTGACGAGGGGGTCACCGGGGAGCTGTTTTTT. The J gene is TRBJ2-2, the V gene TRBV6-5; D may be TRBD1 (6 bases). Trimming took off 5 bases at V and 4 bases at J, with 11 bases between the two ends. The CDR3 covers 14 residues. CDR1 and CDR2 (germline): MNHEY, SVGAGI.

V is TRBV5-4 and J is TRBJ2-3; 10 bases line up with TRBD2. The CDR3 is made up of 16 amino acids. Germline CDR1 SGHNT, CDR2 YYREEE (reference sequence). J gave up 2 bases and V 0 bases, and 3 bases lay outside the gene matches. CDR3 in amino acids: CASSLVLAGDTDTQYF. The CDR3, as DNA: TGTGCCAGCAGCTTGGTCCTAGCGGGGGACACAGATACGCAGTATTTT.

CDR3 sequence: CASSSHQPQHF. Written as DNA, the CDR3 is TGTGCCAGCAGTTCCCATCAGCCCCAGCATTTT. This chain joins TRBV28 and TRBJ1-5; D unclear. CDR3 size: 11 residues. Germline CDR1 is MDHEN and CDR2 is SYDVKM. The V gene lost 4 bases and the J gene lost 5 bases, with 3 bases spanning the gap.

The V call is TRBV6-1, the J call TRBJ1-2; D unclear. The CDR3 is made up of 13 amino acids. The V gene's germline CDR1 is MNHNS and CDR2 SASEGT. Trimming left V 7 bases short and J 4 bases short, with 13 bases between. For the CDR3, the DNA is TGTGCCAGCACCTCAGTTCAGACCTATGGCTACACCTTC. This codes for CASTSVQTYGYTF.

This clone has a handful of counts. The chain combines TRBV11-2 with TRBJ2-7; possibly TRBD1 for D (5 bases). The CDR3 consists of 14 residues. The V gene lost 4 bases and the J gene lost 0 bases, with 10 bases spanning the gap. CDR1 is SGHAT, CDR2 FQNNGV, per germline. CDR3 bases: TGTGCCAGCAGCTCGCAGGGCTTCTCCTACGAGCAGTACTTC. Translating it yields CASSSQGFSYEQYF.

This clone was recorded only once. This chain uses TRBV6-5 with TRBJ1-2; no firm D call. The ends were cut back, 2 bases at V and 4 bases at J, with 11 bases in the middle. Germline values: CDR1 MNHEY, CDR2 SVGAGI. The CDR3 length is 14 residues. CDR3 residues: CASSYERGSYGYTF. Here the CDR3 DNA reads TGTGCCAGCAGTTACGAACGGGGAAGCTATGGCTACACCTTC.

V usage is TRBV5-5 and J usage is TRBJ1-5; no reliable D call. The V end was cut by 4 bases, the J end by 0 bases, with 8 bases between. CDR3 size: 14 residues. CDR1 is SGHKS and CDR2 is YYEKEE in the germline V gene (reference sequence). CDR3 loop: CASSRTVSNQPQHF. The CDR3 bases are TGTGCCAGCAGCCGGACGGTTAGCAATCAGCCCCAGCATTTT.